One T cell receptor (beta chain) is described in this entry. Its antigen is as yet unknown. This entry comes from a study of cytomegalovirus exposure and HLA in healthy donors. The PCR used 60 Vbeta and 13 Jbeta primers. The method was immunoSEQ multiplex PCR; TCRdb's version includes in-frame clones alone and lacks a portion of them. The sample has fewer than 200,000 clones; 72% are singletons. Trimming shortened V by 0 bases and J by 7 bases, and 14 bases separated the two germline ends. Germline V gene lookup returns CDR1 SGDLS and CDR2 YYNGEE. The CDR3 has 15 residues. Study findings and constraints: TCR beta V- and J-gene trimming, according to a later analysis, was linked to a missense DCLRE1C variant.

The sequencing input was PBMCs. This TCR was recovered from a human donor in good health. The chain is built from TRBV9 and TRBJ1-5; D perhaps matches TRBD1 (5 bases). Written as DNA, the CDR3 is TGTGCCAGCAGCGTAGGGGGGGGGACCGGGCAGCCCCAGCATTTT. It is translated as CASSVGGGTGQPQHF.